This T cell receptor (beta chain) was sequenced in a study of shared clonotypes between healthy human individuals (dated by TCRdb to 2018 to 2020). At the level of the whole study: The cohort comprised a couple of women and a few men aged 18 to 49 years. The study deeply sequenced blood TCR repertoires of five healthy adults to estimate repertoire size and the extent of clonotype sharing between individuals. To increase sequencing depth and limit assay-specific biases, different laboratories used diverse techniques to prepare libraries and sequence TCR repertoires. Leukapheresis yielded between about 0.85 and 9 billion PBMCs per donor. For each donor, three plates each were used for CD4 naive and CD4 memory, two plates were used for CD8 naive, and one plate was used for CD8 memory.

CDR1 and CDR2 are drawn from the germline V gene: SGHRS, YFSETQ. V was cut back by 1 base and J by 4 bases, leaving a gap of 2 bases between them. Measured from the cysteine to the phenylalanine, the CDR3 is 11 residues long. Only the CDR3 DNA is retained, 33 bases long and in frame from the first base. TCR CDR3 regions were amplified from genomic DNA by multiplex PCR using the deep immunoSEQ assay. Extracted genomic DNA from each cell subset was spread evenly across all wells of several immunoSEQ 96-well plates, with each plate serving as a replicate. For sorted subsets, 150 to 250 ng genomic DNA, equal to 30,000 or so T cell genomes, was loaded into each replicate PCR. Purified libraries were measured with a Qubit 3.0 fluorometer, size-checked on a Bioanalyzer 2100, and measured again with the KAPA Library Quantification kit. Every immunoSEQ 96-well plate was sequenced on a separate single-read 150-cycle Illumina NextSeq 550 flow cell. The original methods were these. Because only junctional sequences without quality scores were contained in the immunoSEQ output, filtering matching that applied to full-length reads could not be performed. To assign V/J genes and CDR3, sequences were annotated using PyIR, a Python wrapper for IgBLAST v1.9, with IMGT germline references. Reads were filtered out if the reads had weak V/J assignments (E-value above 1e-6), no CDR3, stop codons, out-of-frame junctions, or ambiguous translated residues. V3J clonotypes were defined as sequences sharing an identical inferred V gene, J gene, and CDR3 amino acid sequence. To compute the percentage overlap between repertoires, the number of shared unique clonotypes was divided by the size of the smaller repertoire. RTK rarefaction, the Chao1 estimator, and Recon v2.1 estimates of unobserved clonotypes were used to assess repertoire richness. Generation probabilities were computed with OLGA for all TCRbeta clonotypes obtained by the gDNA method from several donors. The table comes from immuneACCESS by way of TCRdb, which keeps in-frame sequences with V and J called. Part of the clones is missing from these tables; in studies checked, under half for an unresolved V gene and the rest for unknown reasons. The V and J calls and clone size come from that table; D and trimming were worked out from the DNA. The table for this sample lists around 200,000 clones; roughly 70% of them were counted only once. The ten largest clones add up to roughly 10% of the sample.

The investigation overall reported the following: When a few donors were compared, the shared fraction of clonotypes was around 5.1% for naive CD4, roughly 3.3% for naive CD8, more than 2% for memory CD4, and 0.4% for memory CD8. Naive subsets generally had larger estimated clonotype richness than memory subsets. Pairwise subsampling indicated that sequencing depth was expected to affect the degree of clonotype sharing among donors. Rarefaction of sorted-subset datasets indicated incomplete sequencing despite the large sequencing depth. Only blood was sampled, and tissue TCR repertoires likely differ from those in blood. Compared with non-shared clonotypes, the clonotypes found in all four sorted-subset donors had higher generation probabilities. The genetic and exposure-history diversity represented was limited by the small number of donors.

The donors were healthy, HIV-negative adults with no recently reported acute infections or vaccinations. Every donor was a Caucasian adult living in Nashville, Tennessee, USA. Magnetic negative selection was used to enrich CD4+ T cells, after which naive cells were positively selected on CD45RA and the negative fraction became the memory subset. Blood was obtained by leukapheresis, after which PBMCs were separated by Ficoll-Histopaque density gradient centrifugation and cryopreserved in liquid nitrogen vapor phase. Purity and quantity of every magnetically sorted T cell population were checked by analytical flow cytometry. Genomic DNA was isolated from each sorted fraction and quantified by UV absorbance on a Nanodrop 2000c. With respect to this clone: Its antigen specificity is not known. Per-base quality was not reported, and no clone a single base away is much larger than it. The same CDR3 arises from other DNA sequences in this sample as well.

The receptor was derived from a man in his thirties or forties in good health. The sequence is built from TRBV5-1 and TRBJ2-5; the D gene assignment is ambiguous. Sequencing used memory CD4+ T cells sorted from blood. The cell subset or site label corresponds to: CD45RA-negative fraction. The DNA sequence is given as TGCGCCAGCAGCTTGCGAGAGACCCAGTACTTC. Translated, this is CASSLRETQYF.